A single sample is the source of the 3 T cell receptor beta chains below, sequenced in a study of CXCR3-negative and CXCR3-positive naive CD8 T cells. Their antigens are not known. Findings and limits, study-wide: Naive CXCR3-positive cells had TRB CDR3s more hydrophobic than those of CXCR3-negative naive cells.

Libraries were UMI-labeled 5' RACE TRB cDNA. With the 5' RACE reads reprocessed, TCRdb shows one record per CDR3 protein and no DNA. Its listing shows around 160,000 distinct CDR3 sequences. Sequenced input: naive CXCR3+ CD8+ T cells from blood. Stated subset: CD45RO-CCR7+CD27+CD95- naive CD8+ T cells expressing CXCR3 (TNR3+). These receptors all stem from a human donor in good health. Some clones in this sample may be carry-over from other donors' samples.

The rearrangement links TRBV29-1 to TRBJ1-1; TCRdb indicates TRBD1, and absent DNA this call remains unverified. CDR3 size: 13 residues. CDR1 is SQVTM and CDR2 is ANQGSEA in the germline V gene. CDR3 amino acids: CSVRPRSFFVAFF.

The chain has TRBV14 and TRBJ2-7; TCRdb reports TRBD1, a call that lacks DNA to check it against. Germline values: CDR1 SGHDN, CDR2 FVKESK. The CDR3 totals 17 residues. The CDR3 reads CASSQDGGQGLSYEQYF. Drawing the rest from reference TRBV14 and TRBJ2-7, the complete variable domain is EAGVTQFPSHSVIEKGQTVTLRCDPISGHDNLYWYRRVMGKEIKFLLHFVKESKQDESGMPNNRFLAERTGGTYSTLKVQPAELEDSGVYFCASSQDGGQGLSYEQYFGPGTRLTVT.

This chain links TRBV10-2 with TRBJ2-1. Germline V gene lookup returns CDR1 WSHSY and CDR2 SAAADI. The CDR3 is 14 residues long. The CDR3 spells CASSDTLSYNEQFF.